Listed here are 15 T cell receptor beta chains from one sample, sequenced in a study of cytomegalovirus exposure and HLA in healthy donors. PCR was performed using 60 Vbeta and 13 Jbeta primers. Method: immunoSEQ multiplex PCR; TCRdb's copy keeps in-frame clones and lacks some. The sample gives 200,000 or so clones, roughly 80% of which show up once; around 16% is in the top ten. The sequencing sample was made of PBMCs. Receptors were obtained from a man aged 40-49 years in good health and CMV-seronegative.

The V gene is TRBV7-7, the J gene TRBJ2-2; D is perhaps TRBD1 (6 bases). Per the germline V gene, CDR1 is SSHAT and CDR2 is FNYEAQ (reference sequence). Trimming removed 4 bases from V and 8 bases from J, with 14 bases in between. This CDR3 has 14 residues. The DNA of the CDR3 is TGTGCCAGCAGCTCGGCCAGGGGTGAAGGGGAGCTGTTTTTT. This sequence encodes CASSSARGEGELFF.

This rearrangement joins TRBV5-1 to TRBJ2-6; no clear D. The length of the CDR3 is 18 residues. Germline loops: CDR1 SGHRS, CDR2 YFSETQ. Trimming took 1 base from V and 0 from J, leaving 14 bases between them. CDR3 in amino acids: CASSLFAFGRSGANVLTF. The CDR3 region has the DNA TGCGCCAGCAGCTTGTTTGCCTTTGGCCGCTCTGGGGCCAACGTCCTGACTTTC. The variable domain in full, with the rest retrieved from reference TRBV5-1 and TRBJ2-6, is KAGVTQTPRYLIKTRGQQVTLSCSPISGHRSVSWYQQTPGQGLQFLFEYFSETQRNKGNFPGRFSGRQFSNSRSEMNVSTLELGDSALYLCASSLFAFGRSGANVLTFGAGSRLTVL.

This clone came up once. The V and J genes are TRBV13 and TRBJ2-7; D may be TRBD1 (6 bases). The ends were cut back, 0 bases at V and 0 bases at J, with 15 bases in the middle. Germline values: CDR1 PRHDT, CDR2 FYEKMQ (reference sequence). The CDR3 runs 17 residues. The CDR3 here is CASSLGARGLNSYEQYF. The CDR3 DNA sequence: TGTGCCAGCAGCTTAGGGGCGAGGGGGTTGAACTCCTACGAGCAGTACTTC.

This chain connects TRBV7-9 to TRBJ1-2, with D perhaps matching TRBD1 (6 bases). Germline V gene lookup returns CDR1 SEHNR and CDR2 FQNEAQ (reference sequence). V dropped 10 bases and J dropped 2 bases, with 17 bases sitting between them. This CDR3 region has 14 residues. CDR3 amino acids: CATSGGGGNYGYTF. As DNA, the CDR3 is TGTGCCACCTCCGGAGGGGGGGGAAACTATGGCTACACCTTC.

A few counts support this clone. V and J are TRBV29-1 and TRBJ2-3; D remains unclear. This CDR3 contains 10 residues. Germline V CDR1 and CDR2: SQVTM, ANQGSEA. V lost 7 bases, J lost 6 bases, and 8 bases lay in between. CDR3 nucleotide sequence: TGCAGCGCCGGGTGGGATACGCAGTATTTT. It is translated as CSAGWDTQYF.

The genes are TRBV5-6 and TRBJ2-5, with D tentatively TRBD1 (6 bases). This CDR3 spans 15 amino acids. V lost 4 bases, J lost 4 bases, and 17 bases lay in between. CDR1 SGHDT and CDR2 YYEEEE come from the germline V gene. The CDR3 DNA follows: TGTGCCAGCAGCAGTTACAGGGTTCTGATAGAGACCCAGTACTTC. This gives the protein CASSSYRVLIETQYF.

This clone was detected only once. This chain uses TRBV5-1 with TRBJ1-4; TRBD1 aligns across 7 bases. The V and J ends lost 1 base and 2 bases, in that order; junction bases with no gene match: 5. The CDR3 sequence is 16 residues long. Germline V gene sequence: CDR1 SGHRS, CDR2 YFSETQ. CDR3 in amino acids: CASSLMEGQTNEKLFF. The CDR3 DNA reads as TGCGCCAGCAGCTTGATGGAGGGACAGACTAATGAAAAACTGTTTTTT.

About this clone itself: Here the CDR3 omits its conserved ending phenylalanine or tryptophan, so a read error is the likely source. This chain joins TRBV27 and TRBJ1-2; 7 bases match TRBD1. Per germline, CDR1 MNHEY and CDR2 SMNVEV (reference sequence). The CDR3 loop spans 14 amino acids. The V gene end was trimmed by 3 bases and the J gene end by 8 bases; junction bases not matched to a gene: 9. Written as DNA, the CDR3 is TGTGCCAGCAGTTTTACCCAGGGGGGCGGCGGCTACACCCTC. This sequence encodes CASSFTQGGGGYTL.

This sequence joins TRBV10-3 and TRBJ2-7; 11 bases agree with TRBD2. The CDR3 length is 14 residues. Germline values: CDR1 ENHRY, CDR2 SYGVKD. Trimming took 5 bases from V and 5 from J; bases not matched to a gene: 5. The CDR3: CAISSLAGVDEQYF. The CDR3 nucleotides read TGTGCCATCAGTTCACTAGCGGGAGTCGACGAGCAGTACTTC.

This clone was observed a handful of times. This sequence joins TRBV4-2 and TRBJ2-5, with 7 bases fitting TRBD1. The CDR3 extends over 17 amino acids. The V gene's germline CDR1 is LGHNA and CDR2 YNFKEQ. V shed 4 bases, J shed 2 bases, and the junction held 13 bases outside the gene matches. The CDR3 sequence is CASSPDWGQKIQETQYF. CDR3 DNA: TGTGCCAGCAGCCCAGACTGGGGACAGAAGATTCAAGAGACCCAGTACTTC.

The rearrangement links TRBV11-1 to TRBJ2-7, with 8 positions matching TRBD1. The V gene end was trimmed by 5 bases and the J gene end by 5 bases; junction bases not matched to a gene: 8. The CDR3 spans 14 residues. Per the germline V gene, CDR1 is SGHAT and CDR2 is FQDESV (reference sequence). CDR3 protein: CASSDRQGFHEQYF. The CDR3 coding sequence is TGTGCCAGCAGCGATCGACAGGGGTTCCACGAGCAGTACTTC.

The chain is built from TRBV7-2 and TRBJ1-1, with 7 nucleotides matching TRBD1. The germline gives CDR1 SGHTA, CDR2 FQGNSA. J lost 1 base, V lost 5 bases, and 4 bases had no gene match. This CDR3 region has 14 residues. This CDR3 reads CASSPSGGNTEAFF. DNA for the CDR3: TGTGCCAGCAGCCCCTCAGGGGGGAACACTGAAGCTTTCTTT.

The genes are TRBV5-6 and TRBJ1-2; D possibly corresponds to TRBD1 (5 bases). V was shortened by 0 bases and J by 2 bases, with 11 bases between the two germline ends. The CDR3 totals 15 residues. Per the germline V gene, CDR1 is SGHDT and CDR2 is YYEEEE. CDR3 sequence (DNA): TGTGCCAGCAGCTTGGTAGCGGGGCCCAACTATGGCTACACCTTC. This encodes CASSLVAGPNYGYTF.

In its sample, this clone was seen a few times. The chain links TRBV10-3 to TRBJ1-4, with TRBD1 matching 8 bases. There are 14 residues in the CDR3. V shed 6 bases, J shed 4 bases, and the junction held 4 bases outside the gene matches. Germline V gene lookup returns CDR1 ENHRY and CDR2 SYGVKD. DNA for the CDR3: TGTGCCATCAGGGGGACAGGTGGTAATGAAAAACTGTTTTTT. This codes for CAIRGTGGNEKLFF.

This clone has just one count. V usage is TRBV5-6 and J usage is TRBJ1-1; 8 nucleotides line up with TRBD1. The germline V gene encodes CDR1 SGHDT and CDR2 YYEEEE. This CDR3 is built from 16 residues. With V trimmed by 4 bases and J by 1 base, 9 bases remained unmatched. This CDR3 reads CASSLPGQGKNTEAFF. The CDR3 nucleotides read TGTGCCAGCAGCCTACCTGGACAGGGAAAGAACACTGAAGCTTTCTTT.